What follows describes a single T cell receptor (beta chain). This table comes from immunoSEQ multiplex PCR, and its TCRdb copy is limited to in-frame clones, with some not included. The profile shows about 140,000 clones, about 85% of them singletons. This entry comes from a study of blood T cell repertoires in COVID-19. In germline, CDR1 is MGHRA, CDR2 YSYEKL. CDR3 size: 18 residues. Germline trimming cut 1 base from V and 0 bases from J; bases unmatched to any gene: 9. This receptor was obtained from a human donor with acute or convalescent COVID-19. The donor label of this sample is uncertain. V and J are TRBV4-1 and TRBJ1-2; TRBD1 agrees at 9 bases. Sequenced material: peripheral blood. The CDR3 coding sequence is TGCGCCAGCAGCCAAGTTGCGGGACAGGGTAAAGCTAACTATGGCTACACCTTC. It translates to CASSQVAGQGKANYGYTF.